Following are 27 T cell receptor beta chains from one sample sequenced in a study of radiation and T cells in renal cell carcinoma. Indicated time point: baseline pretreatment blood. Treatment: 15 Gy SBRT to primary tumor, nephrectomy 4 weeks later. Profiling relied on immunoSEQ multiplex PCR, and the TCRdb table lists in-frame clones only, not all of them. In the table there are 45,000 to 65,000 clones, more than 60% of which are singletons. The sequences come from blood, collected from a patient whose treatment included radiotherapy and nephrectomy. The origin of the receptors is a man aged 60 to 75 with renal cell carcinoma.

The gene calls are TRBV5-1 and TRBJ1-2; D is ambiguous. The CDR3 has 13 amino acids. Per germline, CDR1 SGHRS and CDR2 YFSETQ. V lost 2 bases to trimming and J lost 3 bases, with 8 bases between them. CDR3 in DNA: TGCGCCAGCAGCTTCGACCGGGACTATGGCTACACCTTC. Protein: CASSFDRDYGYTF.

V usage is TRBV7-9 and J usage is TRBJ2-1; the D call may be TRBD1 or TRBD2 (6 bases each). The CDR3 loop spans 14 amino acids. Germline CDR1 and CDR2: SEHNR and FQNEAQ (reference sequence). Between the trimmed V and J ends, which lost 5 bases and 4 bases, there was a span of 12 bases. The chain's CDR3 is CASSRGGLYNEQFF. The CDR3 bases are TGTGCCAGCAGCAGAGGGGGGCTGTACAATGAGCAGTTCTTC.

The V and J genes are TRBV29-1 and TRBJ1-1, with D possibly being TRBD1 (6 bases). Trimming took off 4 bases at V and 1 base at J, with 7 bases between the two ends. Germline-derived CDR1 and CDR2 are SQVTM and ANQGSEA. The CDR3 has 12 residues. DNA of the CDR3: TGCAGCGTTGCCAGGGGGAACACTGAAGCTTTCTTT. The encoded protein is CSVARGNTEAFF.

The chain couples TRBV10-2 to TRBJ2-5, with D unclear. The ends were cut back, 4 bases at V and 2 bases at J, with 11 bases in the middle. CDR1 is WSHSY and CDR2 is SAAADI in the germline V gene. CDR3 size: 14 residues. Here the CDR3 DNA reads TGCGCCAGCAGTGTGTCGCCCCAGCAAGAGACCCAGTACTTC. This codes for CASSVSPQQETQYF.

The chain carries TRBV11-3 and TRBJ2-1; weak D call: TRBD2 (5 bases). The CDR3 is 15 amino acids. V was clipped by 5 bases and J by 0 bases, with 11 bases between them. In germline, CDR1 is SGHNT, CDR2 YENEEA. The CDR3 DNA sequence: TGTGCCAGCAGCGCAGAGGGCACCTCCTACAATGAGCAGTTCTTC. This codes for CASSAEGTSYNEQFF.

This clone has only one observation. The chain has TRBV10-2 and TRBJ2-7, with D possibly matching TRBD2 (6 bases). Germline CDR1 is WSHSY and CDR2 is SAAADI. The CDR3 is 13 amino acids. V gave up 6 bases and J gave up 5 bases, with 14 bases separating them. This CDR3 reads CASSPPGVDEQYF. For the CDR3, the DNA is TGCGCCAGCAGCCCCCCGGGGGTCGACGAGCAGTACTTC.

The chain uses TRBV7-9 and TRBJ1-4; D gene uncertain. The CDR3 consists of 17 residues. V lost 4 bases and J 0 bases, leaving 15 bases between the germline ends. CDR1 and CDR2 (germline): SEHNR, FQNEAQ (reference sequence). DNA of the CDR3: TGTGCCAGCAGCTCCCCGGGTGGCCTAGCAACTAATGAAAAACTGTTTTTT. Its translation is CASSSPGGLATNEKLFF. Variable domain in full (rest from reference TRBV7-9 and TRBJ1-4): DTGVSQNPRHKITKRGQNVTFRCDPISEHNRLYWYRQTLGQGPEFLTYFQNEAQLEKSRLLSDRFSAERPKGSFSTLEIQRTEQGDSAMYLCASSSPGGLATNEKLFFGSGTQLSVL.

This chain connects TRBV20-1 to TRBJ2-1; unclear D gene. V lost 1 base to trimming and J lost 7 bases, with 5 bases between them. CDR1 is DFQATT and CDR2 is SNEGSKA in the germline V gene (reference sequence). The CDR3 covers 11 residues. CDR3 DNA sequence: TGCAGTGCTAGAGGACAAAATGAGCAGTTCTTC. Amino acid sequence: CSARGQNEQFF.

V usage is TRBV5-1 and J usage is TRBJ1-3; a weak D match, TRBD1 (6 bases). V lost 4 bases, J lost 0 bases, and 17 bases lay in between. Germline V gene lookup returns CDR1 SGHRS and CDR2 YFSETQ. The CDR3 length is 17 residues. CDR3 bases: TGCGCCAGCAGCGATACCCCGGGACACCGCTCTGGAAACACCATATATTTT. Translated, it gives CASSDTPGHRSGNTIYF.

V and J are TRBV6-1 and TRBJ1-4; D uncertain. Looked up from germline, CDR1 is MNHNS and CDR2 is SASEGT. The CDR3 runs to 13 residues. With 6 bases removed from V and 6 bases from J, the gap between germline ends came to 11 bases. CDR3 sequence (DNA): TGTGCCAGCAGGCCGTCAATCGATGAAAAACTGTTTTTT. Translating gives CASRPSIDEKLFF.

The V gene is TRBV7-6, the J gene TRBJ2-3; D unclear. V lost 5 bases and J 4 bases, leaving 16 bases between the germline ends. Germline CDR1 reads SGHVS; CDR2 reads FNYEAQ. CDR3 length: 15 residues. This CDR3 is CASSPIGSKADTQYF. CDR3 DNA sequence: TGTGCCAGCAGCCCCATCGGGTCCAAAGCAGATACGCAGTATTTT.

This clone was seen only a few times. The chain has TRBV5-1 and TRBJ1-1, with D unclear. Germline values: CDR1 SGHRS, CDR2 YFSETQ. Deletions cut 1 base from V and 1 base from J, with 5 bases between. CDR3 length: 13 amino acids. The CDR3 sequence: CASSLRENTEAFF. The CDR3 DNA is TGCGCCAGCAGCTTGCGGGAGAACACTGAAGCTTTCTTT. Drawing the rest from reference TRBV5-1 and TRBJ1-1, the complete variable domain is KAGVTQTPRYLIKTRGQQVTLSCSPISGHRSVSWYQQTPGQGLQFLFEYFSETQRNKGNFPGRFSGRQFSNSRSEMNVSTLELGDSALYLCASSLRENTEAFFGQGTRLTVV.

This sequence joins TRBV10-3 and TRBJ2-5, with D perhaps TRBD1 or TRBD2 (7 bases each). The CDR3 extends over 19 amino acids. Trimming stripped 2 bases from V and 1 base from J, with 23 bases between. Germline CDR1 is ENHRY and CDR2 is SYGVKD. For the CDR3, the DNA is TGTGCCATCAGTGAGCTTGGGACAGAAATTACTAGCGCCCAAGAGACCCAGTACTTC. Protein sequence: CAISELGTEITSAQETQYF.

In DNA, the CDR3 is TGTGCCAGTAGTGAAACTAGCGGGAGGACAGATACGCAGTATTTT. This sequence encodes CASSETSGRTDTQYF. This chain uses TRBV19 with TRBJ2-3; 12 bases map to TRBD2. Losses at the gene ends were 5 bases for V and 3 bases for J; bases not matched to a gene: 3. The CDR3 is 15 residues long. Germline assignment: CDR1 LNHDA and CDR2 SQIVND (reference sequence).

CDR3 region: CASSQDSQRGDYEQYF. The CDR3 coding sequence is TGCGCCAGCAGCCAAGATTCCCAGCGGGGTGACTACGAGCAGTACTTC. The genes are TRBV4-3 and TRBJ2-7, with 7 bases aligning to TRBD2. In germline, CDR1 is LGHNA, CDR2 YSLEER. The CDR3 extends over 16 amino acids. V shed 0 bases and J 3 bases; nucleotides not matched to a gene: 8.

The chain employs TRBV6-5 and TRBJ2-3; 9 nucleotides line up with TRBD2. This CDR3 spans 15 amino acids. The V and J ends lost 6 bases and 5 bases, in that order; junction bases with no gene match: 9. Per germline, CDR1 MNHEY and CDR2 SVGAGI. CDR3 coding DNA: TGTGCCAGCAGACCGAGGCGGGGGGGCCAAGATACGCAGTATTTT. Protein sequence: CASRPRRGGQDTQYF.

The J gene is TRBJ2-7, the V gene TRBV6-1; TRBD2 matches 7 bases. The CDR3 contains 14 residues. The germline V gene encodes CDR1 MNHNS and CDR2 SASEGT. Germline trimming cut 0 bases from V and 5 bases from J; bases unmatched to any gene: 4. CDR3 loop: CASSEAGGPDEQYV. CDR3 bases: TGTGCCAGCAGTGAAGCGGGAGGGCCTGACGAGCAGTACGTC.

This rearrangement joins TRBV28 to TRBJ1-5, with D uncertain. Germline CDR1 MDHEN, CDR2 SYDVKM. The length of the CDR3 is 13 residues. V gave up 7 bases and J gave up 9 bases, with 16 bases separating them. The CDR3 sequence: CASTLTRNTPQHF. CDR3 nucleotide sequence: TGTGCCAGCACCTTAACACGTAATACGCCCCAGCATTTT.

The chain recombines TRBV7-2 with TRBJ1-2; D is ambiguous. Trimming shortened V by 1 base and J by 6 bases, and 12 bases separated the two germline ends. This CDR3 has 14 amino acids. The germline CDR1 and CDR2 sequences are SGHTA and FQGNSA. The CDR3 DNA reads TGTGCCAGCAGCTTAGACTTCGGGGAGGATGGCTACACCTTC. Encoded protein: CASSLDFGEDGYTF.

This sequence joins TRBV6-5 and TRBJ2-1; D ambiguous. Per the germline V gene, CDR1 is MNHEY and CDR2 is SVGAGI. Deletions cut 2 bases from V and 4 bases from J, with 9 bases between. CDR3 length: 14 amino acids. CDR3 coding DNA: TGTGCCAGCAGTTACCACGGGCAGTACAATGAGCAGTTCTTC. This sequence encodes CASSYHGQYNEQFF.

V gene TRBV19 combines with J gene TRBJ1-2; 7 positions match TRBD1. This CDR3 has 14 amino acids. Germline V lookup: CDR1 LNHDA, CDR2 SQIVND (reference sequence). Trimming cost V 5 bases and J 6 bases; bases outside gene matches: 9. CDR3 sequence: CASSGTGVADGYTF. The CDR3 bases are TGTGCCAGTAGTGGCACAGGGGTAGCCGATGGCTACACCTTC.

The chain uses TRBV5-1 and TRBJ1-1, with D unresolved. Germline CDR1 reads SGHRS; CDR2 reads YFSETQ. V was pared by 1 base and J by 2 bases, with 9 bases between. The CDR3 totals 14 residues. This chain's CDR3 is CASSLLQSNTEAFF. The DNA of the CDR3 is TGCGCCAGCAGCTTGCTCCAATCCAACACTGAAGCTTTCTTT.

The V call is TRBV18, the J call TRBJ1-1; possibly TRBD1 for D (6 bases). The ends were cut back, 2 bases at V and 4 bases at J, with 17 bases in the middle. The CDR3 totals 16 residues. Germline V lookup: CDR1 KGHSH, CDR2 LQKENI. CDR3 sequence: CASSPNGLGGRTEAFF. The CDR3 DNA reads TGTGCCAGCTCACCAAACGGGTTAGGGGGACGCACTGAAGCTTTCTTT.

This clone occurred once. The CDR3 DNA is TGTGCCAGTAGTGTAGGACAGGGGGCAGGTTTTGATGAGCAGTTCTTC. Its protein is CASSVGQGAGFDEQFF. The chain recombines TRBV19 with TRBJ2-1; 11 bases map to TRBD1. The junction had 11 bases not matched to a gene; V was cut back by 5 bases and J by 8 bases. CDR1 LNHDA and CDR2 SQIVND come from the germline V gene (reference sequence). The CDR3 is 16 residues long.

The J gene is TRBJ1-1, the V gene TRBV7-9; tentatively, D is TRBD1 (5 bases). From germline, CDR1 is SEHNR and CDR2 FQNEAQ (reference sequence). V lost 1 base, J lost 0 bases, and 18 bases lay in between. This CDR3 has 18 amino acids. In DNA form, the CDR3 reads TGTGCCAGCAGCTTAGAGGGGAAAACAGGAGAAATGAACACTGAAGCTTTCTTT. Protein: CASSLEGKTGEMNTEAFF.

The CDR3 loop reads CAWSTPPSEAFF. CDR3 nucleotide sequence: TGTGCCTGGAGTACCCCCCCGAGTGAAGCTTTCTTT. The V call is TRBV30, the J call TRBJ1-1; D is uncertain. The CDR3 contains 12 residues. The germline CDR1 and CDR2 sequences are GTSNPN and SVGIG (reference sequence). The V and J ends lost 2 bases and 7 bases respectively, with 11 bases between them.

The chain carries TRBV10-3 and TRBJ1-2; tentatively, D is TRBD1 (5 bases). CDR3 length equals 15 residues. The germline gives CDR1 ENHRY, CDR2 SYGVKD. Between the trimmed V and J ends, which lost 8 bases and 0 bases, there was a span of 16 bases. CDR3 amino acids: CAIAPYGGTNYGYTF. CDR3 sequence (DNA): TGTGCCATCGCACCGTACGGGGGGACTAACTATGGCTACACCTTC.